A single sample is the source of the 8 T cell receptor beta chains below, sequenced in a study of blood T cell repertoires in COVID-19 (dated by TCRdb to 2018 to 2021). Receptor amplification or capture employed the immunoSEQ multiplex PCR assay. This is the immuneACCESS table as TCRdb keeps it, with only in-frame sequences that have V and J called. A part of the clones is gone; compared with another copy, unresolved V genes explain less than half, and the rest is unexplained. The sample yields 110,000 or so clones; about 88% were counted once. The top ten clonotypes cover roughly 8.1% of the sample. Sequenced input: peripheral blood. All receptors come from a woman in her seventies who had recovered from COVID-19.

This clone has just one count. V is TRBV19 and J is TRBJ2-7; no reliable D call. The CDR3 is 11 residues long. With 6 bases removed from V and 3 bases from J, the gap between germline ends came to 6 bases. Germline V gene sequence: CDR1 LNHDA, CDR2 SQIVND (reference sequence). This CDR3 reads CASSYGYEQYF. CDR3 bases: TGTGCCAGTAGCTACGGCTACGAGCAGTACTTC.

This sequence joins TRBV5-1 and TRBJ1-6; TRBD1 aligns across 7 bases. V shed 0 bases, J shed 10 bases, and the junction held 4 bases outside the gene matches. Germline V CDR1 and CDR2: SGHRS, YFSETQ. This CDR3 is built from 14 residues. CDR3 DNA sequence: TGCGCCAGCAGCTTGGCCGGGACAGAATCACCCCTCCACTTT. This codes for CASSLAGTESPLHF.

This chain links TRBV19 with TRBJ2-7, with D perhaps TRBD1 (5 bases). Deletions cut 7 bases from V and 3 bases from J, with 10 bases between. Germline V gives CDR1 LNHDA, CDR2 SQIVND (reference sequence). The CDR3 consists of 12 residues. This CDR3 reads CASTGSRYEQYF. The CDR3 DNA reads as TGTGCCAGTACAGGGTCTCGCTACGAGCAGTACTTC. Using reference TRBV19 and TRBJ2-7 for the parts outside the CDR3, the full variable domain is DGGITQSPKYLFRKEGQNVTLSCEQNLNHDAMYWYRQDPGQGLRLIYYSQIVNDFQKGDIAEGYSVSREKKESFPLTVTSAQKNPTAFYLCASTGSRYEQYFGPGTRLTVT.

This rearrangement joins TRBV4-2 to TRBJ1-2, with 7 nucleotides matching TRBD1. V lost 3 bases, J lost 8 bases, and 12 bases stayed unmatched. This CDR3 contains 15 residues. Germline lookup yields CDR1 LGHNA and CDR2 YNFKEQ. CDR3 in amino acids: CASSQTGNPSGGYTF. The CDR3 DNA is TGTGCCAGCAGCCAGACAGGGAATCCGTCGGGAGGCTACACCTTC.

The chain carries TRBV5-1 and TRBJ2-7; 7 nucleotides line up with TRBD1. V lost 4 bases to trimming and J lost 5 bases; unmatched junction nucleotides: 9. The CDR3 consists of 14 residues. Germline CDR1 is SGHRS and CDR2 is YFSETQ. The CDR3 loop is CASSLDRVVDEQYF. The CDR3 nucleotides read TGCGCCAGCAGCCTCGACAGGGTAGTCGACGAGCAGTACTTC. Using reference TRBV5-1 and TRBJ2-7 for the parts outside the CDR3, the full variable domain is KAGVTQTPRYLIKTRGQQVTLSCSPISGHRSVSWYQQTPGQGLQFLFEYFSETQRNKGNFPGRFSGRQFSNSRSEMNVSTLELGDSALYLCASSLDRVVDEQYFGPGTRLTVT.

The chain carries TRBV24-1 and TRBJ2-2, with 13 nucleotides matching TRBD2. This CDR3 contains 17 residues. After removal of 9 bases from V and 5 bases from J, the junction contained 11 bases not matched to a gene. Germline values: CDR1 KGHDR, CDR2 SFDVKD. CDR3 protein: CATGSAETSGRTGELFF. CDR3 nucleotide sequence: TGTGCCACCGGCTCGGCAGAGACTAGCGGGAGGACCGGGGAGCTGTTTTTT.

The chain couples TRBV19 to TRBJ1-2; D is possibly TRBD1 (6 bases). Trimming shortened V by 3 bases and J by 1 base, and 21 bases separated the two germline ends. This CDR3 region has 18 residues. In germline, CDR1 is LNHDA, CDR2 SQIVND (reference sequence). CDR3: CASSIWSTGQPHNYGYTF. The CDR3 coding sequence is TGTGCCAGTAGTATTTGGAGTACAGGGCAGCCCCATAACTATGGCTACACCTTC.

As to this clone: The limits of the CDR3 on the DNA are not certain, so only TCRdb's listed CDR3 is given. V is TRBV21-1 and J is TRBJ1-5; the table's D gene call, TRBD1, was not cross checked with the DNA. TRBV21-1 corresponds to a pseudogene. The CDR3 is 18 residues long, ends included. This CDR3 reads CASSNGTGVGLGNQPQHF.